Presented here are 32 T cell receptor beta chains from one specimen sequenced in a study of blood T cell repertoires in COVID-19. Profiled with immunoSEQ multiplex PCR; TCRdb holds only in-frame clones, not every one. The sample contains 130,000 to 150,000 clones, around nine tenths of which appear only once. Sequencing was performed on peripheral blood. The receptors were sampled from a human donor in a cohort sampled during active COVID-19.

The J gene is TRBJ1-1, the V gene TRBV5-4, with D possibly TRBD1 on 6 matching bases. Germline assignment: CDR1 SGHNT and CDR2 YYREEE (reference sequence). This CDR3 is built from 16 residues. The V gene lost 4 bases and the J gene lost 2 bases, with 18 bases spanning the gap. The CDR3 loop reads CASSPRVLGANTEAFF. CDR3 bases: TGTGCCAGCAGCCCCCGGGTGTTGGGGGCCAACACTGAAGCTTTCTTT.

This chain joins TRBV6-5 and TRBJ2-7; D gene ambiguous. The germline CDR1 and CDR2 sequences are MNHEY and SVGAGI. This CDR3 has 12 amino acids. V was trimmed by 6 bases and J by 3 bases, leaving 9 bases between them. The CDR3 region has the DNA TGTGCCAGCAGCCGGTCCGGCTACGAGCAGTACTTC. This codes for CASSRSGYEQYF.

The chain carries TRBV13 and TRBJ2-5; TRBD2 might be the D (6 bases). The CDR3 loop spans 18 amino acids. V was trimmed by 6 bases and J by 4 bases, leaving 27 bases between them. CDR1 and CDR2 (germline): PRHDT, FYEKMQ (reference sequence). The CDR3 here is CASRQPDLVGKGGETQYF. The DNA of the CDR3 is TGTGCCAGCAGACAACCCGACCTTGTTGGAAAGGGAGGAGAGACCCAGTACTTC.

The genes are TRBV7-9 and TRBJ1-6; D is ambiguous. Per germline, CDR1 SEHNR and CDR2 FQNEAQ (reference sequence). The CDR3 covers 16 residues. The V end lost 1 base, the J end lost 7 bases, and 14 bases lay between the germline ends. The CDR3 spells CASSLGGTLANSPLHF. The DNA for the CDR3 is TGTGCCAGCAGCTTAGGGGGAACCCTAGCGAATTCACCCCTCCACTTT. Full variable domain (rest looked up from reference TRBV7-9 and TRBJ1-6): DTGVSQNPRHKITKRGQNVTFRCDPISEHNRLYWYRQTLGQGPEFLTYFQNEAQLEKSRLLSDRFSAERPKGSFSTLEIQRTEQGDSAMYLCASSLGGTLANSPLHFGNGTRLTVT.

The chain carries TRBV27 and TRBJ2-2; 9 nucleotides align to TRBD2. CDR1 and CDR2 from the germline V gene are MNHEY and SMNVEV (reference sequence). The CDR3 loop spans 18 amino acids. The J segment lost 5 bases and the V segment lost 8 bases, leaving 18 bases of the junction unmatched. In DNA form, the CDR3 reads TGTGCCAGCGCTCCTATGGGTTGGCTAGCGGGGACGACCGGGGAGCTGTTTTTT. Amino acid sequence: CASAPMGWLAGTTGELFF.

This clone was picked up one time. The chain has TRBV2 and TRBJ1-5; no clear D. This CDR3 contains 13 residues. Trimming left V 3 bases short and J 3 bases short, with 6 bases between. Germline V CDR1 and CDR2: SNHLY, FYNNEI. As DNA, the CDR3 is TGTGCCAGCAGTGACCAGGTCAATCAGCCCCAGCATTTT. Protein sequence: CASSDQVNQPQHF.

This chain uses TRBV27 with TRBJ1-5; the D is unclear. This CDR3 region has 17 residues. Germline V gene data show CDR1 as MNHEY and CDR2 as SMNVEV (reference sequence). V was cut by 6 bases and J by 1 base, with 19 bases left in between. The CDR3 spells CASSPLNPLKSNQPQHF. DNA of the CDR3: TGTGCCAGCAGCCCTCTTAACCCACTCAAGAGCAATCAGCCCCAGCATTTT.

This clone was found a few times. The V call is TRBV2, the J call TRBJ2-7; TRBD1 agrees at 9 bases. J lost 4 bases, V lost 8 bases, and 15 bases had no gene match. This CDR3 spans 16 amino acids. Germline V gene sequence: CDR1 SNHLY, CDR2 FYNNEI. For the CDR3, the DNA is TGTGCCAGCGTAAGACCGGGACAGGGTTCCTCGTACGAGCAGTACTTC. Translation gives CASVRPGQGSSYEQYF.

The chain employs TRBV6-6 and TRBJ1-5; D gene ambiguous. The CDR3 contains 14 residues. Germline CDR1 and CDR2: MNHNY and SVGAGI (reference sequence). V was shortened by 6 bases and J by 0 bases, with 9 bases between the two germline ends. The CDR3 DNA reads as TGTGCCAGCAGAGAGGGTCTTAGCAATCAGCCCCAGCATTTT. This gives the protein CASREGLSNQPQHF.

The gene calls are TRBV6-2 or TRBV6-3 and TRBJ1-2; TRBD1 is a possible D gene (5 bases). V was trimmed by 0 bases and J by 8 bases, leaving 13 bases between them. Germline assignment: CDR1 MNHEY and CDR2 SVGEGT. This CDR3 contains 14 residues. CDR3 amino acids: CASSYSEGTSGYTF. As DNA, the CDR3 is TGTGCCAGCAGTTACTCGGAGGGGACGAGCGGCTACACCTTC.

For the CDR3, the DNA is TGTGCCAGCAGCTCGGGGACAGCTTATGGCTACACCTTC. Translating it yields CASSSGTAYGYTF. The chain couples TRBV7-2 to TRBJ1-2; the match to TRBD1 covers 7 bases. J gave up 5 bases and V 4 bases, and 4 bases lay outside the gene matches. The CDR3 spans 13 residues. Germline assignment: CDR1 SGHTA and CDR2 FQGNSA.

This clone was found a few times. The V gene is TRBV5-1, the J gene TRBJ1-2, with 7 bases matching TRBD1. This CDR3 is built from 16 residues. Germline V gene data show CDR1 as SGHRS and CDR2 as YFSETQ. The junction had 11 bases not matched to a gene; V was cut back by 5 bases and J by 1 base. CDR3 nucleotide sequence: TGCGCCAGCAGTCCCGAAGCGACAGGGATTAACTATGGCTACACCTTC. Its translation is CASSPEATGINYGYTF.

The chain joins TRBV27 to TRBJ2-7; TRBD1 matches at 9 bases. The J segment lost 3 bases and the V segment lost 5 bases, leaving 11 bases of the junction unmatched. The germline V gene has CDR1 MNHEY and CDR2 SMNVEV (reference sequence). This CDR3 comprises 16 residues. CDR3 residues: CASSHTSGTGLYEQYF. The CDR3 DNA sequence: TGTGCCAGCAGTCATACCTCCGGGACAGGGCTCTACGAGCAGTACTTC.

This clone was observed once. This chain connects TRBV7-8 to TRBJ1-1, with 10 bases fitting TRBD1. Germline assignment: CDR1 SGHVS and CDR2 FQNEAQ. Trimming cost V 5 bases and J 3 bases; bases outside gene matches: 6. This CDR3 has 15 residues. Here the CDR3 reads CASSEYGTGDTEAFF. The DNA of the CDR3 is TGTGCCAGCAGCGAATACGGGACAGGGGACACTGAAGCTTTCTTT.

The rearrangement joins TRBV15 to TRBJ2-1, with 8 bases identical to TRBD1. J lost 7 bases, V lost 5 bases, and 10 bases had no gene match. There are 15 residues in the CDR3. Germline values: CDR1 LNHNV, CDR2 YYDKDF (reference sequence). Here the CDR3 reads CATSPPVRTGNEQFF. CDR3 coding DNA: TGTGCCACCAGCCCCCCGGTCCGGACAGGGAATGAGCAGTTCTTC.

This clone came up once. The genes are TRBV10-3 and TRBJ1-2, with D possibly matching TRBD1 (5 bases). CDR1 is ENHRY, CDR2 SYGVKD, per germline. Trimming shortened V by 2 bases and J by 8 bases, and 12 bases separated the two germline ends. The CDR3 extends over 13 amino acids. CDR3 in DNA: TGTGCCATCAGTGAGGCCAGGGAGGGGGGCTACACCTTC. Translating gives CAISEAREGGYTF.

The gene calls are TRBV30 and TRBJ2-5; 14 nucleotides match TRBD2. J was trimmed by 2 bases and V by 1 base; bases with no gene match: 3. The CDR3 has 16 amino acids. The germline CDR1 and CDR2 sequences are GTSNPN and SVGIG (reference sequence). CDR3 bases: TGTGCCTGGAGTGGACTAGCGGGGGGGCAACAAGAGACCCAGTACTTC. Its protein is CAWSGLAGGQQETQYF.

The chain joins TRBV6-5 to TRBJ2-5; no firm D call. This CDR3 is 11 amino acids long. Germline CDR1 is MNHEY and CDR2 is SVGAGI. Trimming shortened V by 6 bases and J by 5 bases, and 7 bases separated the two germline ends. The CDR3 protein is CASSRSETQYF. CDR3 DNA: TGTGCCAGCAGCAGAAGTGAGACCCAGTACTTC.

In this sample, this clone turned up a few times. The rearrangement links TRBV5-6 to TRBJ1-5, with 9 bases identical to TRBD1. Germline trimming cut 3 bases from V and 1 base from J; bases unmatched to any gene: 8. CDR3 length equals 17 residues. Germline loops: CDR1 SGHDT, CDR2 YYEEEE. CDR3 DNA sequence: TGTGCCAGCAGCTGGTCACAGGGGGCGGAGAGCAATCAGCCCCAGCATTTT. Protein sequence: CASSWSQGAESNQPQHF.

V gene TRBV9 combines with J gene TRBJ2-5; the D gene is possibly TRBD1 (6 bases). V was pared by 4 bases and J by 4 bases, with 26 bases between. The CDR3 is made up of 18 amino acids. CDR1 is SGDLS, CDR2 YYNGEE, per germline. The CDR3 coding sequence is TGTGCCAGCAGCCCCACAATGGGGGCAGGGTGGAGCGGAGAGACCCAGTACTTC. Translating gives CASSPTMGAGWSGETQYF.

CDR3 in amino acids: CASGRGSYNSPLHF. DNA for the CDR3: TGTGCCAGCGGACGGGGCTCCTATAATTCACCCCTCCACTTT. The chain has TRBV6-5 and TRBJ1-6; no reliable D call. The CDR3 runs 14 residues. Germline V gene lookup returns CDR1 MNHEY and CDR2 SVGAGI. The ends were cut back, 8 bases at V and 0 bases at J, with 8 bases in the middle.

The chain has TRBV4-2 and TRBJ2-7, with 10 bases that match TRBD2. The CDR3 has 15 amino acids. The trim removed 4 bases at V and 5 bases at J, leaving 8 bases unmatched. The germline V gene has CDR1 LGHNA and CDR2 YNFKEQ. CDR3 nucleotides: TGTGCCAGCAGCCCATCAGGGACTAGCGCGAACGAGCAGTACTTC. Translation gives CASSPSGTSANEQYF.

J is TRBJ1-1 and V is TRBV29-1; D is uncertain. The CDR3 loop spans 11 amino acids. Per germline, CDR1 SQVTM and CDR2 ANQGSEA. The V gene lost 4 bases and the J gene lost 7 bases, with 10 bases spanning the gap. As DNA, the CDR3 is TGCAGCGTTGCCCAACGGGGTGAAGCTTTCTTT. Its translation: CSVAQRGEAFF.

The chain is built from TRBV5-8 and TRBJ2-3; the match to TRBD2 covers 8 bases. J lost 0 bases, V lost 4 bases, and 10 bases had no gene match. Germline CDR1 is SGHTS and CDR2 is YDEGEE. This CDR3 contains 17 residues. The CDR3 sequence: CASSRRTSRSSTDTQYF. The CDR3 DNA reads as TGTGCCAGCAGCCGACGGACTAGCCGCTCTAGCACAGATACGCAGTATTTT. The variable domain in full, with the rest retrieved from reference TRBV5-8 and TRBJ2-3, is EAGVTQSPTHLIKTRGQQATLRCSPISGHTSVYWYQQALGLGLQFLLWYDEGEERNRGNFPPRFSGRQFPNYSSELNVNALELEDSALYLCASSRRTSRSSTDTQYFGPGTRLTVL.

V gene TRBV7-3 combines with J gene TRBJ1-1; TRBD1 agrees at 7 bases. The ends lost 2 bases at V and 4 bases at J; junction bases unmatched: 7. Germline CDR1 reads SGHTA; CDR2 reads FQGTGA. This CDR3 has 15 residues. The CDR3 DNA is TGTGCCAGCAGCTTAGAGGGGGCGGTTCGCACTGAAGCTTTCTTT. It translates to CASSLEGAVRTEAFF. The whole variable domain, filled in from reference TRBV7-3 and TRBJ1-1, reads GAGVSQTPSNKVTEKGKYVELRCDPISGHTALYWYRQSLGQGPEFLIYFQGTGAADDSGLPNDRFFAVRPEGSVSTLKIQRTERGDSAVYLCASSLEGAVRTEAFFGQGTRLTVV.

V and J are TRBV4-3 and TRBJ1-2; D ambiguous. The germline V and J ends were trimmed by 1 base and 6 bases, with 21 bases remaining between them. The CDR3 spans 17 residues. Germline V gene data show CDR1 as LGHNA and CDR2 as YSLEER. This chain's CDR3 is CASSQGNSPLKRDGYTF. As DNA, the CDR3 is TGCGCCAGCAGCCAAGGAAACTCCCCTCTAAAAAGAGATGGCTACACCTTC.

The V call is TRBV4-1, the J call TRBJ2-7; D not resolved. This CDR3 has 13 residues. The germline gives CDR1 MGHRA, CDR2 YSYEKL. The ends were cut back, 0 bases at V and 3 bases at J, with 6 bases in the middle. The CDR3 is CASSQELVYEQYF. CDR3 nucleotides: TGCGCCAGCAGCCAAGAGCTAGTCTACGAGCAGTACTTC.

The chain recombines TRBV19 with TRBJ1-1; 9 positions agree with TRBD1. Germline lookup yields CDR1 LNHDA and CDR2 SQIVND (reference sequence). Germline trimming cut 8 bases from V and 3 bases from J; bases unmatched to any gene: 4. The CDR3 has 13 residues. For the CDR3, the DNA is TGTGCCAGTTTGAACAGGGGGCACACTGAAGCTTTCTTT. Encoded protein: CASLNRGHTEAFF.

The V and J genes are TRBV9 and TRBJ2-7, with D possibly being TRBD1 (6 bases). V was clipped by 4 bases and J by 4 bases, with 15 bases between them. From germline, CDR1 is SGDLS and CDR2 YYNGEE. The CDR3 totals 14 residues. This chain's CDR3 is CASSLTTGEYEQYF. The CDR3 region has the DNA TGTGCCAGCAGCTTAACGACAGGAGAATACGAGCAGTACTTC.

The V and J genes are TRBV18 and TRBJ1-2, with 7 nucleotides matching TRBD1. V was pared by 2 bases and J by 3 bases, with 12 bases of the junction left unmatched. Per germline, CDR1 KGHSH and CDR2 LQKENI. The CDR3 is made up of 17 amino acids. The CDR3 sequence: CASSPSRTGAADYGYTF. In nucleotides, the CDR3 is TGTGCCAGCTCACCAAGCCGTACAGGGGCTGCTGACTATGGCTACACCTTC.

The V call is TRBV5-1, the J call TRBJ1-3; no clear D. Germline V gene lookup returns CDR1 SGHRS and CDR2 YFSETQ. The CDR3 covers 15 residues. Deletions cut 0 bases from V and 0 bases from J, with 7 bases between. The CDR3: CASSLDTASGNTIYF. In nucleotides, the CDR3 is TGCGCCAGCAGCTTGGATACAGCCTCTGGAAACACCATATATTTT.

The chain links TRBV6-2 or TRBV6-3 to TRBJ2-7; D not resolved. The CDR3 has 12 amino acids. V lost 2 bases and J 7 bases, leaving 9 bases between the germline ends. CDR1 is MNHEY and CDR2 is SVGEGT in the germline V gene. Written as DNA, the CDR3 is TGTGCCAGCAGTTACCCGCCGCGGGAGCAGTACTTC. Its translation is CASSYPPREQYF.